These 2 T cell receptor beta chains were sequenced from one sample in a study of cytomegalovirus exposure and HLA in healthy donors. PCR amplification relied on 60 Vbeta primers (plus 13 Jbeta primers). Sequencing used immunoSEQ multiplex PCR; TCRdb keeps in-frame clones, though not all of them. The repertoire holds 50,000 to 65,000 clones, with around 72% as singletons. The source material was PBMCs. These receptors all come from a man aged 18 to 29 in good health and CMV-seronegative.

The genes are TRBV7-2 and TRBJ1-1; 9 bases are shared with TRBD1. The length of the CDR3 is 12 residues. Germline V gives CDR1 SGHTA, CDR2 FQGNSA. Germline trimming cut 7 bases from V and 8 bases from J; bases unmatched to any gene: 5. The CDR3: CASNMDRGEAFF. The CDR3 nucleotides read TGTGCCAGCAACATGGACAGGGGAGAAGCTTTCTTT.

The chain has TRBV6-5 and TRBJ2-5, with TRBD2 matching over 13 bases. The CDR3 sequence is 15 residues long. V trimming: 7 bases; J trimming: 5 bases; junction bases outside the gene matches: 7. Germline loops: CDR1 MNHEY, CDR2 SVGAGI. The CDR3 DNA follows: TGTGCCAGCAACGGACTAGCGGGAGTCGTGGAGACCCAGTACTTC. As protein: CASNGLAGVVETQYF.